The 5 T cell receptor beta chains below come from one sample, sequenced in a study of PD-1 blockade in mismatch repair-deficient tumors. Sequenced by immunoSEQ multiplex PCR; TCRdb stores in-frame clones only, minus some. The sample gives about 51,000 clones, roughly 80% of which show up once; about 3.5% is in the top ten. The starting material was peripheral blood, obtained 4 weeks after starting pembrolizumab. Receptors originate from an adult with mismatch repair-deficient cancer.

V is TRBV2 and J is TRBJ1-5; maybe TRBD1 (6 bases). Deletions cut 7 bases from V and 7 bases from J, with 17 bases between. This CDR3 has 14 residues. The germline V gene encodes CDR1 SNHLY and CDR2 FYNNEI. The CDR3 sequence is CASTATGQGQPQHF. The CDR3, as DNA: TGTGCCAGCACCGCAACAGGGCAGGGACAGCCCCAGCATTTT.

This chain connects TRBV15 to TRBJ2-5; the D gene is possibly TRBD2 (5 bases). V dropped 5 bases and J dropped 4 bases, with 17 bases sitting between them. Germline V CDR1 and CDR2: LNHNV, YYDKDF (reference sequence). The CDR3 contains 15 residues. CDR3 residues: CATSFRGWVGETQYF. CDR3 sequence (DNA): TGTGCCACCAGCTTTAGAGGGTGGGTAGGAGAGACCCAGTACTTC.

This clone was observed a single time. The chain is built from TRBV11-2 and TRBJ1-1; the match to TRBD1 covers 9 bases. This CDR3 is built from 15 residues. Germline CDR1 is SGHAT and CDR2 is FQNNGV. V lost 5 bases to trimming and J lost 1 base; unmatched junction nucleotides: 5. Here the CDR3 reads CASSEYRGRNTEAFF. The CDR3 bases are TGTGCCAGCAGCGAGTACAGGGGGCGGAACACTGAAGCTTTCTTT.

The table lists this clone with a count of one. The V call is TRBV4-3, the J call TRBJ2-3, with D possibly being TRBD1 (6 bases). Trimming cost V 0 bases and J 6 bases, with 16 bases left between them. The CDR3 contains 16 residues. Looked up from germline, CDR1 is LGHNA and CDR2 is YSLEER. Here the CDR3 reads CASSQDSGSDRDTQYF. The CDR3 DNA follows: TGCGCCAGCAGCCAAGATTCGGGGTCAGACAGGGATACGCAGTATTTT.

V usage is TRBV5-1 and J usage is TRBJ2-5; 12 positions match TRBD2. There are 16 residues in the CDR3. Trimming took 2 bases from V and 5 from J; bases not matched to a gene: 7. Germline loops: CDR1 SGHRS, CDR2 YFSETQ. CDR3 loop: CASSFLLAGGGETQYF. CDR3 DNA sequence: TGCGCCAGCAGCTTCTTACTAGCGGGAGGAGGGGAGACCCAGTACTTC.